What follows is one T cell receptor (beta chain) and its context. The sample comes from a study of T cell responses to AZD1222 COVID-19 vaccine. The germline V gene has CDR1 LGHDT and CDR2 YNNKEL (reference sequence). J lost 5 bases, V lost 5 bases, and 6 bases had no gene match. This CDR3 has 15 amino acids. Only in-frame clones appear in the TCRdb table, and some are missing; sequencing was by immunoSEQ multiplex PCR. The sample contains about 98,000 clones, nearly 90% of which appear only once. This chain joins TRBV3-1 (or the pseudogene TRBV3-2) and TRBJ2-1; 10 bases are a match to TRBD2. This TCR was sampled from an adult in good health. The source was peripheral blood, collected on day 0 of AZD1222 vaccination. The CDR3 DNA is TGTGCCAGCAGCGAAGCGGGAGGGCCGGACAATGAGCAGTTCTTC. Translation: CASSEAGGPDNEQFF.